The present T cell receptor (delta chain) was sequenced within a study of γδ T cells in repeated Plasmodium falciparum infection. Study summary: Over approximately 640 days, donors received four mosquito-bite P. falciparum NF54 infections. Sampling occurred at baseline, pre-infection for selected infections, and 21 days post-infection. The study's findings and limits: Vdelta2-negative gammadelta repertoires, largely Vdelta1+, seemingly showed infection-driven waves of new clonal selection. Donors in Mali lived in a small rural village, largely one ethnic group.

This clone came up many times. The antigen remains undetermined. The protein TCRdb gives is from a much larger clone and does not agree with this DNA's translation at residue 17, likely a read error; the protein shown here comes from the DNA. TCRdb re-processed the multiplex PCR reads via CATT. Among around 82,000 delta-chain clones listed, approximately 1.5% were seen once. The germline CDR1 and CDR2 sequences are GEAIGNYY and EKD. The CDR3 totals 19 residues. Flow sorting of PBMC yielded separate Vgamma9/Vdelta2+ and Vdelta2-negative gammadelta T cell populations for bulk repertoire analysis. For the V gene the call is TRDV2; the J gene has no call; TRDD3, the D gene given by the table, was not confirmed from the DNA. This clonotype originated in a pool of human donors (malaria-infected and uninfected, not separated). Sequencing was carried out using gamma-delta T cells from blood. The DNA of the CDR3 is TGTGCCTGTGACGTACTGGGGGATACGAGCTCCTGGGACACCCGACAGGTGTTTTTC. Amino acid sequence: CACDVLGDTSSWDTRQVFF.